This is a list of T cell receptor beta chains from one sample in a study of shared clonotypes between healthy human individuals. Only in-frame clones appear in the TCRdb table, and some are missing; sequencing was by immunoSEQ multiplex PCR. The table lists about 1 million clones, approximately 76% of them singletons, with 1.2% to 1.5% in the top ten. Sequenced sample: memory CD4+ T cells sorted from blood. These receptors all come from a man aged 18 to 30 in good health. CDR3s include the opening cysteine and the closing phenylalanine or tryptophan. D genes are given only for firm matches. Clone size is not always given. Where it is, it says once, few, many or a class for expanded clones.

V gene,clone size,J gene,D gene,CDR3 protein,CDR3 DNA
TRBV19,few,TRBJ2-1,NA,CASSLNGVSYNEQFF,TGTGCCAGTAGTCTAAACGGGGTCTCCTACAATGAGCAGTTCTTC
TRBV6-5,NA,TRBJ2-3,TRBD2,CASSYSGVGYTDTQYF,TGTGCCAGCAGTTACAGCGGGGTGGGTTACACAGATACGCAGTATTTT
TRBV18,NA,TRBJ1-3,NA,CASSPPGANTIYF,TGTGCCAGCTCACCTCCCGGCGCTAACACCATATATTTT
TRBV2,once,TRBJ1-4,NA,CASSNSLIREKLFF,TGTGCCAGCAGCAACAGCCTAATTAGGGAAAAACTGTTTTTT
TRBV5-1,many,TRBJ1-2,NA,CASSLAGTANYGYTF,TGCGCCAGCAGCTTGGCCGGGACGGCGAACTATGGCTACACCTTC
TRBV5-1,NA,TRBJ1-1,NA,CASTLTPRGSTEAFF,TGCGCCAGCACCCTGACCCCCCGGGGAAGCACTGAAGCTTTCTTT
TRBV7-2,NA,TRBJ2-5,TRBD1,CASSRQGSYSETQYF,TGTGCCAGCAGCCGACAGGGGTCTTATTCCGAGACCCAGTACTTC
TRBV10-3,NA,TRBJ2-3,TRBD2,CASLAGEATDTQYF,TGTGCCAGCTTAGCGGGAGAGGCCACAGATACGCAGTATTTT
TRBV7-2,once,TRBJ1-1,TRBD1,CASSFTGGASTEAFF,TGTGCCAGCAGCTTTACAGGGGGCGCGAGCACTGAAGCTTTCTTT
TRBV9,NA,TRBJ1-3,NA,CASSPQGPGTIYF,TGTGCCAGCAGCCCCCAGGGCCCTGGGACCATATATTTT
TRBV5-8,NA,TRBJ2-7,TRBD1,CASSFGTDFYEQYF,TGTGCCAGCAGCTTCGGGACAGACTTCTACGAGCAGTACTTC
TRBV27,NA,TRBJ2-5,NA,CASSLFQEGETQYF,TGTGCCAGCAGTTTATTTCAGGAGGGGGAGACCCAGTACTTC
TRBV29-1,NA,TRBJ1-1,NA,CSVVQGTNTEAFF,TGCAGCGTCGTCCAGGGGACAAACACTGAAGCTTTCTTT
TRBV19,NA,TRBJ1-1,NA,CASSIRGEAFF,TGTGCCAGTAGTATAAGGGGTGAAGCTTTCTTT
TRBV28,NA,TRBJ2-2,NA,CASRRGGPTGELFF,TGTGCCAGCAGGAGGGGCGGGCCCACCGGGGAGCTGTTTTTT
TRBV20-1,NA,TRBJ2-5,NA,CSAPIQETQYF,TGCAGTGCTCCAATCCAAGAGACCCAGTACTTC
TRBV10-3,NA,TRBJ2-3,NA,CAISAVGGRNTQYF,TGTGCCATCAGTGCGGTGGGGGGCCGTAATACGCAGTATTTT
TRBV9,NA,TRBJ1-6,NA,CASSREDNSPLHF,TGTGCCAGCAGCAGGGAGGATAATTCACCCCTCCACTTT
TRBV14,NA,TRBJ1-2,NA,CASSHLTRSLYTF,TGTGCCAGCAGCCACCTGACACGGAGCCTCTACACCTTC
TRBV7-6,once,TRBJ2-7,TRBD2,CASSLGAGTGYEQYF,TGTGCCAGCAGCTTAGGAGCGGGGACCGGCTACGAGCAGTACTTC
TRBV9,NA,TRBJ2-3,TRBD2,CASSSGLAGARTQYF,TGTGCCAGCAGCTCCGGACTAGCGGGAGCCAGGACGCAGTATTTT
TRBV28,NA,TRBJ2-7,NA,CASSREVKSSYEQYF,TGTGCCAGCAGTCGCGAGGTGAAGAGCTCCTACGAGCAGTACTTC
TRBV2,once,TRBJ1-1,NA,CATGVDRVTEAFF,TGTGCCACGGGCGTGGATAGGGTTACTGAAGCTTTCTTT
TRBV6-1,NA,TRBJ1-2,NA,CASTTPSGRSPGYTF,TGTGCCAGCACCACACCCTCCGGCCGAAGTCCTGGCTACACCTTC
TRBV6-6,NA,TRBJ2-4,NA,CASSPERAIQYF,TGTGCCAGCAGTCCCGAGCGGGCCATTCAGTACTTC
TRBV7-9,NA,TRBJ2-6,NA,CASSRTASGANVLTF,TGTGCCAGCAGCCGGACGGCCTCTGGGGCCAACGTCCTGACTTTC
TRBV28,few,TRBJ1-6,NA,CASSFYSGDGPLHF,TGTGCCAGCAGCTTCTATTCCGGGGACGGGCCCCTCCACTTT
TRBV7-8,NA,TRBJ1-4,NA,CASSLAGRGEKLFF,TGTGCCAGCAGCTTAGCCGGGCGGGGGGAAAAACTGTTTTTT
TRBV4-1,NA,TRBJ2-5,NA,CASSQLIGVTQYF,TGCGCCAGCAGCCAGCTAATTGGTGTGACCCAGTACTTC
TRBV7-2,NA,TRBJ2-7,TRBD1,CASSLVGQSGEQYF,TGTGCCAGCAGCTTAGTGGGACAGTCTGGCGAGCAGTACTTC
TRBV2,NA,TRBJ1-2,TRBD1,CASSVFAGGAGYTF,TGTGCCAGCAGTGTTTTTGCAGGGGGCGCGGGCTACACCTTC
TRBV30,NA,TRBJ1-4,TRBD1,CAWSTRTGGPKLFF,TGTGCCTGGAGTACCCGGACAGGGGGCCCAAAACTGTTTTTT
TRBV5-4,NA,TRBJ2-7,NA,CASSLGGVGTYEQYF,TGTGCCAGCAGCTTGGGGGGAGTTGGGACCTACGAGCAGTACTTC
TRBV5-1,NA,TRBJ2-2,NA,CASSLVENGELFF,TGCGCCAGCAGCTTGGTTGAAAACGGGGAGCTGTTTTTT
TRBV30,NA,TRBJ2-6,NA,CAWSFSGAGANVLTF,TGTGCCTGGAGTTTCTCCGGGGCTGGGGCCAACGTCCTGACTTTC
TRBV6-5,few,TRBJ2-2,NA,CASSYLFTTGELFF,TGTGCCAGCAGTTACCTATTCACAACCGGGGAGCTGTTTTTT
TRBV6-1,NA,TRBJ1-5,NA,CASSPVIGQPQHF,TGTGCCAGCAGCCCCGTGATAGGGCAGCCCCAGCATTTT
TRBV5-1,NA,TRBJ1-1,NA,CASRLEGPNTEAFF,TGCGCCAGCAGATTGGAGGGGCCGAACACTGAAGCTTTCTTT
TRBV11-2,NA,TRBJ1-6,NA,CASSFSSGNNSPLHF,TGTGCCAGCAGCTTTTCTTCGGGAAATAATTCACCCCTCCACTTT
TRBV5-1,NA,TRBJ1-2,NA,CASSHGTAGGLYGYTF,TGCGCCAGCAGCCACGGGACCGCTGGAGGCCTCTATGGCTACACCTTC
TRBV5-4,NA,TRBJ2-3,TRBD2,CASSPMGPSGGADTQYF,TGTGCCAGCAGCCCCATGGGGCCTAGCGGGGGAGCAGATACGCAGTATTTT
TRBV28,NA,TRBJ1-3,NA,CASSFQQGSSGNTIYF,TGTGCCAGCAGTTTTCAACAGGGTAGTTCTGGAAACACCATATATTTT
TRBV30,NA,TRBJ1-6,TRBD1,CACRQGRDSPLHF,TGTGCCTGCCGACAGGGGCGCGATTCACCCCTCCACTTT
TRBV27,NA,TRBJ2-5,TRBD1,CASSLEAGGPQYF,TGTGCCAGCAGTTTGGAGGCAGGGGGACCCCAGTACTTC
TRBV11-2,NA,TRBJ2-1,NA,CASSKGSVSEQFF,TGTGCCAGCAGCAAAGGTAGCGTTTCTGAGCAGTTCTTC
TRBV29-1,NA,TRBJ1-2,NA,CSVIDRSSNYGYTF,TGCAGCGTGATCGACCGATCGTCTAACTATGGCTACACCTTC
TRBV7-9,NA,TRBJ1-3,NA,CASSGQDGNTIYF,TGTGCCAGCAGCGGTCAGGACGGAAACACCATATATTTT
TRBV14,many,TRBJ1-1,NA,CASSLQGNTEAFF,TGTGCCAGCAGCTTACAGGGGAACACTGAAGCTTTCTTT
TRBV30,few,TRBJ2-5,NA,CAWRPNNAETQYF,TGTGCCTGGAGGCCCAATAACGCAGAGACCCAGTACTTC
TRBV29-1,NA,TRBJ2-2,NA,CSVETTGELFF,TGCAGCGTTGAAACGACCGGGGAGCTGTTTTTT
TRBV10-2,once,TRBJ1-2,NA,CASSEFWELVDSYGYTF,TGCGCCAGCAGTGAGTTTTGGGAGCTTGTGGACAGCTATGGCTACACCTTC
TRBV28,NA,TRBJ2-5,NA,CASSSGSLGPVGTQYF,TGTGCCAGCAGTTCGGGAAGTTTGGGGCCCGTTGGGACCCAGTACTTC
TRBV2,NA,TRBJ1-1,NA,CASSATRVAAFF,TGTGCCAGCAGTGCGACACGGGTGGCAGCTTTCTTT